A selection of T cell receptor beta chains follows, all from one sample in a study of cytotoxic CD8 clonotypes in ibrutinib-treated CLL. TCRdb's table, derived via immunoSEQ multiplex PCR, lists solely in-frame clones and lacks some. The sample carries fewer than 50,000 clones, over 60% recorded once. The sequenced sample was PBMCs, obtained after 24 months of ibrutinib treatment. These receptors all come from a human donor with chronic lymphocytic leukemia. Each CDR3 is given with its conserved first and last residue. D genes are given only for firm matches. Clone size, where shown, is once, few, many, or a class for clones that have expanded.

clone_size j_call d_call v_call cdr3_aa cdr3_nt
many TRBJ1-1 . TRBV7-9 CASSPQGGQNAEAFF TGTGCCAGCAGCCCACAAGGAGGCCAGAACGCTGAAGCTTTCTTT
. TRBJ2-3 TRBD2 TRBV5-1 CASRARAGSTDTQYF TGCGCCAGCCGGGCCAGAGCGGGGAGCACAGATACGCAGTATTTT
. TRBJ1-5 . TRBV29-1 CSVAQGGQPQHF TGCAGCGTTGCCCAGGGCGGTCAGCCCCAGCATTTT
. TRBJ2-3 TRBD2 TRBV11-3 CASSSTRAGSPTDTQYF TGTGCCAGCAGCTCTACAAGAGCGGGATCTCCCACAGATACGCAGTATTTT
. TRBJ2-1 . TRBV5-1 CASSTRGFDNEQFF TGCGCCAGCAGCACGAGGGGTTTCGACAATGAGCAGTTCTTC
once TRBJ2-5 . TRBV4-1 CASSQVGNQETQYF TGCGCCAGCAGCCAAGTAGGGAATCAAGAGACCCAGTACTTC
. TRBJ2-7 . TRBV7-9 CASSLSGFRYEQYF TGTGCCAGCAGCTTAAGCGGGTTCCGATACGAGCAGTACTTC
. TRBJ2-1 . TRBV27 CASSQAIAGSSYNEQFF TGTGCCAGCAGTCAGGCAATAGCCGGTAGCTCCTACAATGAGCAGTTCTTC
. TRBJ1-4 . TRBV6-6 CASQATGVRSEKLFF TGTGCCAGCCAAGCGACAGGAGTGAGAAGTGAAAAACTGTTTTTT
. TRBJ2-1 . TRBV2 CASIESEYNEQFF TGTGCCAGCATCGAAAGCGAGTACAATGAGCAGTTCTTC
. TRBJ2-1 TRBD2 TRBV27 CASSPPPWREVYNEQFF TGTGCCAGCAGTCCCCCCCCTTGGCGGGAGGTCTACAATGAGCAGTTCTTC
. TRBJ1-1 TRBD1 TRBV18 CASSRFRDSLHNMNTEAFF TGTGCCAGCTCACGCTTCCGGGACAGTCTCCATAATATGAACACTGAAGCTTTCTTT
. TRBJ2-5 TRBD1 TRBV19 CASSSGQGSRETQYF TGTGCCAGTAGTTCCGGACAGGGCTCTCGAGAGACCCAGTACTTC
. TRBJ1-5 TRBD1 TRBV6-5 CASSLDRGGNQPQHF TGTGCCAGCAGCCTGGACAGGGGCGGCAATCAGCCCCAGCATTTT
. TRBJ2-5 TRBD2 TRBV15 CATSRGTSKRTSGGVFPQETQYF TGTGCCACCAGCAGAGGCACCTCTAAGAGAACTAGCGGGGGGGTGTTCCCTCAAGAGACCCAGTACTTC
few TRBJ1-4 . TRBV15 CATSRDPLSNEKLFF TGTGCCACCAGCAGAGATCCGTTATCTAATGAAAAACTGTTTTTT
. TRBJ2-3 TRBD2 TRBV11-3 CASSLLLAGRTDTQYF TGTGCCAGCAGCTTACTACTAGCGGGGAGGACAGATACGCAGTATTTT
hyperexpanded TRBJ1-2 . TRBV2 CASSPRTDYGYTF TGTGCCAGCAGTCCTCGGACAGACTATGGCTACACCTTC